This T cell receptor beta chain emerged from a study of tumour-infiltrating T cells in Burkitt lymphoma. At the level of the study: The Burkitt lymphoma cohort spanned all epidemiological subtypes.

There are 14 residues in the CDR3. Germline V CDR1 and CDR2: SGHDN, FVKESK. Trimming took off 0 bases at V and 3 bases at J, with 8 bases between the two ends. Assay used: immunoSEQ multiplex PCR; TCRdb lists only in-frame clones, some missing. The table has about 46,000 clones, around a third seen once. The receptor comes from a human donor with Burkitt lymphoma. Sequencing was done on a sample of tumor tissue. The rearrangement links TRBV14 to TRBJ1-2; D is possibly TRBD1 (6 bases). The CDR3 loop is CASSQDRGDYGYTF. DNA for the CDR3: TGTGCCAGCAGCCAAGACAGGGGCGACTATGGCTACACCTTC.